The next 18 T cell receptor beta chains were all read from a single sample in a study of T cell clonotyping in hematopoietic cell transplantation. Generated by immunoSEQ multiplex PCR, the TCRdb table keeps only in-frame clones and is missing some. This sample has over 8,000 clones, with roughly 66% found just once. Sample: peripheral blood mononuclear cells, taken 100 days after allogeneic stem cell transplant. All receptors come from a male patient aged 55-69 years who had an allogeneic stem cell transplant from an unrelated donor, so the T cells may come from the graft donor. Some clones in this sample may be carry-over from other donors' samples.

This clone was counted a single time. This chain connects TRBV18 to TRBJ1-4, with D perhaps matching TRBD1 (6 bases). The CDR3 totals 15 residues. Between the trimmed V and J ends, which lost 3 bases and 8 bases, there was a span of 16 bases. Germline V CDR1 and CDR2: KGHSH, LQKENI. Written as DNA, the CDR3 is TGTGCCAGCTCACCCCCGGCAGGGGCCTCAGAAAAACTGTTTTTT. Translated: CASSPPAGASEKLFF.

The gene calls are TRBV27 and TRBJ1-2, with D possibly matching TRBD1 (6 bases). The CDR3 extends over 14 amino acids. V was shortened by 6 bases and J by 4 bases, with 15 bases between the two germline ends. CDR1 MNHEY and CDR2 SMNVEV come from the germline V gene (reference sequence). The CDR3 DNA sequence: TGTGCCAGCAGCAATTTAGGGGGACCCTATGGCTACACCTTC. The encoded protein is CASSNLGGPYGYTF.

The rearrangement links TRBV2 to TRBJ1-5, with 9 bases aligning to TRBD1. Looked up from germline, CDR1 is SNHLY and CDR2 is FYNNEI. J lost 0 bases, V lost 6 bases, and 6 bases had no gene match. CDR3 length equals 16 residues. The CDR3: CASRDRGPTSNQPQHF. The CDR3 coding sequence is TGTGCCAGCAGGGACAGGGGTCCTACTAGCAATCAGCCCCAGCATTTT.

The chain couples TRBV4-1 to TRBJ2-7; 13 bases match TRBD2. The CDR3 extends over 20 amino acids. Germline CDR1 and CDR2: MGHRA and YSYEKL. V lost 2 bases, J lost 0 bases, and 13 bases stayed unmatched. The CDR3 DNA reads TGCGCCAGCAGCCAATTCCACGGGACTAGCGGGGCCTCATACTCCTACGAGCAGTACTTC. Its translation: CASSQFHGTSGASYSYEQYF.

CDR3 nucleotides: TGTGCCAGCAGCGTAAATGAGGGTGGGCAAGAGACCCAGTACTTC. Its protein product is CASSVNEGGQETQYF. The V call is TRBV9, the J call TRBJ2-5, with a tentative D call TRBD2 (5 bases). Germline lookup yields CDR1 SGDLS and CDR2 YYNGEE. There are 15 residues in the CDR3. The germline V and J ends were trimmed by 1 base and 2 bases, with 12 bases remaining between them.

For this clone: Other DNA sequences in the sample encode the same CDR3. The chain joins TRBV6-6 to TRBJ2-7; D unclear. Germline V CDR1 and CDR2: MNHNY, SVGAGI (reference sequence). V was clipped by 1 base and J by 5 bases, with 9 bases between them. This CDR3 has 13 amino acids. The CDR3 protein is CASSYFLSDEQYF. The CDR3 coding sequence is TGTGCCAGCAGTTACTTTCTGTCCGACGAGCAGTACTTC.

The chain couples TRBV11-1 to TRBJ2-6; no firm D call. The V gene's germline CDR1 is SGHAT and CDR2 FQDESV (reference sequence). CDR3 length equals 13 residues. The V gene lost 2 bases and the J gene lost 1 base, with 0 bases spanning the gap. CDR3: CASSLSGANVLTF. The CDR3 coding sequence is TGTGCCAGCAGCTTATCTGGGGCCAACGTCCTGACTTTC.

The chain uses TRBV2 and TRBJ1-5; D perhaps matches TRBD1 (5 bases). The CDR3 runs to 13 residues. Germline V lookup: CDR1 SNHLY, CDR2 FYNNEI. V lost 6 bases to trimming and J lost 6 bases, with 12 bases between them. The CDR3 bases are TGTGCCAGCAGAATGGGGGGGTTTCAGCCCCAGCATTTT. This gives the protein CASRMGGFQPQHF. Looking up the rest from reference TRBV2 and TRBJ1-5 gives the full variable domain: EPEVTQTPSHQVTQMGQEVILRCVPISNHLYFYWYRQILGQKVEFLVSFYNNEISEKSEIFDDQFSVERPDGSNFTLKIRSTKLEDSAMYFCASRMGGFQPQHFGDGTRLSIL.

The CDR3 sequence is CASSQEGGASFQETQYF. The CDR3 nucleotides read TGTGCCAGCAGCCAAGAGGGGGGAGCCAGCTTCCAAGAGACCCAGTACTTC. The chain links TRBV4-2 to TRBJ2-5; D is perhaps TRBD2 (6 bases). This CDR3 contains 17 residues. V was shortened by 0 bases and J by 1 base, with 15 bases between the two germline ends. Germline CDR1 reads LGHNA; CDR2 reads YNFKEQ.

The chain recombines TRBV29-1 with TRBJ2-1, with unresolved D. The CDR3 is 14 amino acids. Germline assignment: CDR1 SQVTM and CDR2 ANQGSEA. V lost 4 bases and J 2 bases, leaving 12 bases between the germline ends. As DNA, the CDR3 is TGCAGCGTTGGGACCATTTCCACCTACAATGAGCAGTTCTTC. Translated: CSVGTISTYNEQFF.

V gene TRBV5-5 combines with J gene TRBJ1-5; 10 bases agree with TRBD1. J was trimmed by 6 bases and V by 4 bases; bases with no gene match: 7. The CDR3 is made up of 15 amino acids. CDR1 and CDR2 (germline): SGHKS, YYEKEE (reference sequence). Written as DNA, the CDR3 is TGTGCCAGCAGCGCTGACAGGGGGCGAGGTCAGCCCCAGCATTTT. As protein: CASSADRGRGQPQHF.

The chain has TRBV10-3 and TRBJ1-6; 7 nucleotides line up with TRBD1. CDR1 is ENHRY and CDR2 is SYGVKD in the germline V gene. J gave up 8 bases and V 0 bases, and 22 bases lay outside the gene matches. The CDR3 spans 21 residues. The CDR3 DNA sequence: TGTGCCATCAGTGAGTCAGTATTTGGAGGGGGCGCGGGGACTAAGGATTCACCCCTCCACTTT. Its translation is CAISESVFGGGAGTKDSPLHF.

The J gene is TRBJ1-1, the V gene TRBV25-1; TRBD1 matches 9 bases. The CDR3 totals 14 residues. Germline-derived CDR1 and CDR2 are MGHDK and SYGVNS. J was trimmed by 6 bases and V by 3 bases; bases with no gene match: 5. The CDR3 DNA follows: TGTGCCAGCAGTGATCCTCGACAGGGGGCTGAAGCTTTCTTT. Amino acid sequence: CASSDPRQGAEAFF.

The V gene is TRBV5-1, the J gene TRBJ2-7; 9 bases match TRBD1. CDR3 length equals 15 residues. Germline V gene data show CDR1 as SGHRS and CDR2 as YFSETQ. The ends lost 0 bases at V and 5 bases at J; junction bases unmatched: 6. As DNA, the CDR3 is TGCGCCAGCAGCTTGGATGGGACAGGGATCGACGAGCAGTACTTC. Protein: CASSLDGTGIDEQYF.

This sequence joins TRBV19 and TRBJ1-1; 8 bases agree with TRBD1. The CDR3 sequence is 14 residues long. After removal of 5 bases from V and 1 base from J, the junction contained 3 bases not matched to a gene. Per germline, CDR1 LNHDA and CDR2 SQIVND (reference sequence). The CDR3 is CASSLGTGNTEAFF. The CDR3 nucleotides read TGTGCCAGTAGTTTAGGGACAGGGAACACTGAAGCTTTCTTT.

The V and J genes are TRBV28 and TRBJ1-5; 9 bases align to TRBD1. Germline CDR1 is MDHEN and CDR2 is SYDVKM. Germline trimming cut 6 bases from V and 7 bases from J; bases unmatched to any gene: 13. There are 16 residues in the CDR3. The CDR3: CASRIRGQGARQPQHF. Here the CDR3 DNA reads TGTGCCAGCAGAATAAGGGGACAGGGAGCCCGGCAGCCCCAGCATTTT.

This chain links TRBV7-8 with TRBJ1-1; possible D gene TRBD1, 6 bases. Trimming removed 2 bases from V and 0 bases from J, with 10 bases in between. The CDR3 length is 15 residues. The germline CDR1 and CDR2 sequences are SGHVS and FQNEAQ. CDR3: CASSLSGQMNTEAFF. The CDR3 nucleotides are TGTGCCAGCAGCTTATCCGGACAGATGAACACTGAAGCTTTCTTT.

This clone has only a few counts. The chain uses TRBV6-6 and TRBJ2-7; the D gene could be TRBD1 or TRBD2 (5 bases each). CDR3 length: 15 amino acids. Trimming stripped 4 bases from V and 5 bases from J, with 18 bases between. Germline CDR1 reads MNHNY; CDR2 reads SVGAGI (reference sequence). Written as DNA, the CDR3 is TGTGCCAGCAGTTCATCAACCGGGACCCCCCACGAGCAGTACTTC. Protein sequence: CASSSSTGTPHEQYF.